This T cell receptor (beta chain) comes out of a study of blood T cells in healthy people across ages. Sample-barcoded 5' priming and a J-beta primer mix drove a second PCR of roughly 6 to 12 cycles. A template-switch adaptor with 12 random nucleotides tagged each cDNA molecule. One entry per CDR3 protein results from TCRdb running MiXCR on the 5' RACE reads. The sample holds more than 550,000 distinct CDR3 sequences, 22% seen once. Trimming took off 2 bases at V and 5 bases at J, with 8 bases between the two ends. The CDR3 length is 13 residues. Germline V CDR1 and CDR2: SGHRS, YFSETQ. Each sample had at least 7 million PBMCs isolated. The sample holds a few counts of this clonotype.

The gene calls are TRBV5-1 and TRBJ1-5, with D unclear. The material sequenced was blood. This receptor was identified in a man between 65 and 85 years old in good health. Here the CDR3 reads CASSFTADQPQHF. CDR3 nucleotide sequence: TGCGCCAGCAGCTTTACGGCGGATCAGCCCCAGCATTTT.